Presented here are 28 T cell receptor beta chains from one specimen sequenced in a study of blood T cell repertoires in COVID-19. The data were produced by immunoSEQ multiplex PCR, yet TCRdb's version contains in-frame clones alone and is incomplete. The top ten hold 15% to 19% of the sample, which has about 250,000 clones, under 90% seen once. Sequenced material: PBMCs or T cells enriched from blood (not recorded which). The receptors stem from a man between 18 and 35 years old who had recovered from COVID-19.

The chain joins TRBV5-6 to TRBJ2-5; D is perhaps TRBD2 (6 bases). This CDR3 is 15 amino acids long. V gave up 4 bases and J gave up 9 bases, with 22 bases separating them. Germline CDR1 and CDR2: SGHDT and YYEEEE. The chain's CDR3 is CASSHSGEASGAQYF. DNA for the CDR3: TGTGCCAGCAGCCACTCCGGGGAGGCCTCTGGGGCCCAGTACTTC.

The chain has TRBV10-1 and TRBJ2-1; TRBD2 matches at 8 bases. Germline lookup yields CDR1 WNHNN and CDR2 SYGVQD (reference sequence). The junction had 8 bases not matched to a gene; V was cut back by 8 bases and J by 2 bases. The CDR3 consists of 15 residues. In DNA form, the CDR3 reads TGCGCCAGCTCCGGGGGGGCCTGGACCTACAATGAGCAGTTCTTC. It is translated as CASSGGAWTYNEQFF.

The table lists this clone with a count of one. The chain is built from TRBV12-3 or TRBV12-4 and TRBJ1-2, with D perhaps TRBD1 (5 bases). CDR3 length: 13 amino acids. V gave up 5 bases and J gave up 8 bases, with 15 bases separating them. The CDR3 loop reads CASSPRGFYGYTF. The CDR3 DNA sequence: TGTGCCAGCAGTCCCCGGGGGTTCTACGGCTACACCTTC.

The chain recombines TRBV21-1 with TRBJ1-1. TRBV21-1 is a recognized pseudogene. The CDR3 covers 14 residues. The CDR3 protein is CASSSGEANTEAFF. The CDR3 DNA follows: TGTGCCAGCAGCTCTGGGGAGGCGAACACTGAAGCTTTCTTT.

The rearrangement joins TRBV19 to TRBJ2-7; 7 bases line up with TRBD1. V was pared by 6 bases and J by 2 bases, with 7 bases of the junction left unmatched. Germline lookup yields CDR1 LNHDA and CDR2 SQIVND (reference sequence). The CDR3 has 14 amino acids. The CDR3 nucleotides read TGTGCCAGTAGCGGGACAGAGTTACCCTACGAGCAGTACTTC. Amino acids: CASSGTELPYEQYF.

This chain joins TRBV15 and TRBJ1-4, with 7 bases that match TRBD1. The V segment lost 5 bases and the J segment 5 bases; nucleotides outside the gene matches: 14. The germline V gene has CDR1 LNHNV and CDR2 YYDKDF (reference sequence). The CDR3 contains 17 residues. Written as DNA, the CDR3 is TGTGCCACCAGCGGTGGTGGGGACAGCCGTTCAAATGAAAAACTGTTTTTT. This sequence encodes CATSGGGDSRSNEKLFF.

The CDR3 region has the DNA TGTGCCAGCAGCGCGGGGACAGATACGCAGTATTTT. Its protein is CASSAGTDTQYF. This chain links TRBV5-5 with TRBJ2-3; possible D gene TRBD2, 6 bases. CDR3 length: 12 amino acids. CDR1 and CDR2 from the germline V gene are SGHKS and YYEKEE (reference sequence). V was trimmed by 4 bases and J by 3 bases, leaving 6 bases between them.

V usage is TRBV11-2 and J usage is TRBJ2-2, with D tentatively TRBD1 (5 bases). V lost 2 bases and J lost 4, with 11 bases in between. This CDR3 is 15 amino acids long. Germline V gene lookup returns CDR1 SGHAT and CDR2 FQNNGV. The CDR3 nucleotides read TGTGCCAGCAGCTTACCCCGTCAGGGCACCGGGGAGCTGTTTTTT. This translates into CASSLPRQGTGELFF.

The CDR3 DNA reads TGCGCCAGCAGCCCGACCCGGACAGGGGGCTTTTACAATGAGCAGTTCTTC. It specifies CASSPTRTGGFYNEQFF. This rearrangement joins TRBV4-1 to TRBJ2-1; 11 bases agree with TRBD1. Germline values: CDR1 MGHRA, CDR2 YSYEKL. Trimming removed 4 bases from V and 4 bases from J; junction bases left unmatched: 9. The CDR3 loop spans 17 amino acids.

The chain recombines TRBV4-2 with TRBJ1-2, with D hard to call. CDR1 is LGHNA, CDR2 YNFKEQ, per germline. V gave up 0 bases and J gave up 2 bases, with 4 bases separating them. This CDR3 is built from 13 residues. As DNA, the CDR3 is TGTGCCAGCAGCCAAGATCCAAACTATGGCTACACCTTC. Translating gives CASSQDPNYGYTF.

V is TRBV18 and J is TRBJ2-2; D might be TRBD1 (6 bases). Germline CDR1 reads KGHSH; CDR2 reads LQKENI. The CDR3 sequence is 16 residues long. V was clipped by 1 base and J by 5 bases, with 14 bases between them. The CDR3 reads CASSPRPIQGTGELFF. CDR3 DNA sequence: TGTGCCAGCTCACCACGCCCCATACAGGGAACCGGGGAGCTGTTTTTT.

The chain combines TRBV7-9 with TRBJ2-1; D gene uncertain. CDR3 length equals 14 residues. Per the germline V gene, CDR1 is SEHNR and CDR2 is FQNEAQ (reference sequence). V lost 0 bases to trimming and J lost 7 bases, with 10 bases between them. The CDR3 loop is CASSLAWKRNEQFF. The CDR3 DNA reads TGTGCCAGCAGCTTAGCTTGGAAGCGAAATGAGCAGTTCTTC.

The rearrangement links TRBV12-5 to TRBJ1-1; D remains ambiguous. V was clipped by 4 bases and J by 0 bases, with 18 bases between them. There are 17 residues in the CDR3. In germline, CDR1 is LGHNT, CDR2 FRNRAP. The CDR3 spells CASGSGPRTPMNTEAFF. CDR3 coding DNA: TGTGCTAGTGGTTCTGGGCCTCGCACCCCAATGAACACTGAAGCTTTCTTT.

This clone was counted a few times. The chain uses TRBV5-4 and TRBJ2-3, with TRBD1 identical over 9 bases. Germline V gene sequence: CDR1 SGHNT, CDR2 YYREEE (reference sequence). V dropped 0 bases and J dropped 4; count of bases not matched to a gene: 9. The CDR3 loop spans 17 amino acids. CDR3: CASSLAPLGQGADTQYF. CDR3 coding DNA: TGTGCCAGCAGCTTGGCCCCATTGGGACAGGGAGCAGATACGCAGTATTTT. Supplemented by reference TRBV5-4 and TRBJ2-3, the full variable domain reads ETGVTQSPTHLIKTRGQQVTLRCSSQSGHNTVSWYQQALGQGPQFIFQYYREEENGRGNFPPRFSGLQFPNYSSELNVNALELDDSALYLCASSLAPLGQGADTQYFGPGTRLTVL.

V and J are TRBV10-3 and TRBJ2-1, with 8 bases matching TRBD2. CDR3 length equals 16 residues. Germline trimming cut 4 bases from V and 4 bases from J; bases unmatched to any gene: 9. Germline CDR1 ENHRY, CDR2 SYGVKD. The CDR3 DNA is TGTGCCATCAGTGGATTAGCGGGAACAGGATACAATGAGCAGTTCTTC. Its protein product is CAISGLAGTGYNEQFF.

V and J are TRBV5-8 and TRBJ2-7; tentatively, D is TRBD2 (7 bases). The CDR3 loop spans 15 amino acids. Germline CDR1 reads SGHTS; CDR2 reads YDEGEE. V gave up 3 bases and J gave up 4 bases, with 17 bases separating them. Here the CDR3 DNA reads TGTGCCAGCAGCTGGGAGGGGGGAGATTCTTACGAGCAGTACTTC. It specifies CASSWEGGDSYEQYF.

The V and J genes are TRBV6-5 and TRBJ1-1; D possibly corresponds to TRBD1 (5 bases). The germline V gene encodes CDR1 MNHEY and CDR2 SVGAGI. The germline V and J ends were trimmed by 6 bases and 0 bases, with 8 bases remaining between them. The length of the CDR3 is 13 residues. CDR3 sequence (DNA): TGTGCCAGCAGGCGGGGGATGAACACTGAAGCTTTCTTT. Translating gives CASRRGMNTEAFF.

The chain is built from TRBV2 and TRBJ1-2; no definite D call. CDR3 length: 15 amino acids. From germline, CDR1 is SNHLY and CDR2 FYNNEI. V lost 4 bases and J lost 3, with 15 bases in between. The CDR3 sequence: CASSGMEERDYGYTF. The DNA for the CDR3 is TGTGCCAGCAGTGGAATGGAGGAGCGGGACTATGGCTACACCTTC.

The chain links TRBV2 to TRBJ1-4; 9 bases map to TRBD1. This CDR3 has 15 residues. Trimming took 8 bases from V and 4 from J; bases not matched to a gene: 8. Germline lookup yields CDR1 SNHLY and CDR2 FYNNEI. The CDR3 protein is CASARNRGRNEKLFF. The CDR3 DNA reads as TGTGCCAGCGCAAGGAACAGGGGGCGTAATGAAAAACTGTTTTTT.

The chain uses TRBV6-5 and TRBJ1-5, with 9 bases aligning to TRBD1. The CDR3 spans 15 residues. Germline CDR1 reads MNHEY; CDR2 reads SVGAGI. V lost 0 bases, J lost 11 bases, and 8 bases stayed unmatched. This CDR3 is CASSYSRTGDTAQHF. In DNA, the CDR3 is TGTGCCAGCAGTTACTCGAGGACAGGGGACACCGCCCAGCATTTT.

The table lists this clone with a few counts. This chain connects TRBV28 to TRBJ2-7; a weak D match, TRBD2 (6 bases). Trimming took off 7 bases at V and 3 bases at J, with 19 bases between the two ends. The CDR3 consists of 15 residues. Germline V gene sequence: CDR1 MDHEN, CDR2 SYDVKM. For the CDR3, the DNA is TGTGCCAGCAACGGGGGTTTGAGTAGGGTCTACGAGCAGTACTTC. This gives the protein CASNGGLSRVYEQYF.

The chain combines TRBV3-1 (or the pseudogene TRBV3-2) with TRBJ1-1, with TRBD1 matching 7 bases. The CDR3 runs to 13 residues. After removal of 1 base from V and 7 bases from J, the junction contained 3 bases not matched to a gene. From germline, CDR1 is LGHDT and CDR2 YNNKEL (reference sequence). The chain's CDR3 is CASSQATGVEAFF. The CDR3, as DNA: TGTGCCAGCAGCCAAGCTACAGGGGTTGAAGCTTTCTTT.

The J gene is TRBJ1-2, the V gene TRBV7-5; the listed D gene, TRBD1, was not tested against the DNA. TRBV7-5 is designated a pseudogene. The CDR3 is 15 residues long. CDR3 loop: CATRGVAPGLYGYTF. CDR3 bases: TGTGCCACCAGGGGGGTAGCACCTGGGCTTTATGGCTACACCTTC.

The chain has TRBV10-3 and TRBJ1-4; D possibly corresponds to TRBD1 (6 bases). The germline V and J ends were trimmed by 10 bases and 0 bases, with 24 bases remaining between them. The CDR3 runs to 18 residues. CDR1 is ENHRY and CDR2 is SYGVKD in the germline V gene. The DNA for the CDR3 is TGTGCCACCAGCCTCACCCTCGGGGGGCTGGCAACTAATGAAAAACTGTTTTTT. This sequence encodes CATSLTLGGLATNEKLFF.

The chain combines TRBV4-1 with TRBJ2-1; 9 nucleotides align to TRBD1. The CDR3 is 14 residues long. Germline V gene lookup returns CDR1 MGHRA and CDR2 YSYEKL. The trim removed 2 bases at V and 5 bases at J, leaving 1 base unmatched. The CDR3 protein is CASSQRQGDNEQFF. The DNA of the CDR3 is TGCGCCAGCAGCCAACGACAGGGGGACAATGAGCAGTTCTTC.

The chain recombines TRBV27 with TRBJ2-2; no firm D call. This CDR3 comprises 12 residues. CDR1 is MNHEY and CDR2 is SMNVEV in the germline V gene (reference sequence). The ends were cut back, 5 bases at V and 2 bases at J, with 3 bases in the middle. The CDR3 DNA reads as TGTGCCAGCAGTCCTAACACCGGGGAGCTGTTTTTT. This encodes CASSPNTGELFF.

The chain joins TRBV5-1 to TRBJ1-3, with D unclear. This CDR3 is built from 14 residues. Trimming took 5 bases from V and 4 from J, leaving 13 bases between them. Per the germline V gene, CDR1 is SGHRS and CDR2 is YFSETQ. CDR3 amino acids: CASSGADPGNTIYF. The CDR3 DNA follows: TGCGCCAGCAGTGGAGCGGATCCAGGAAACACCATATATTTT. Complete variable domain (other parts from reference TRBV5-1 and TRBJ1-3): KAGVTQTPRYLIKTRGQQVTLSCSPISGHRSVSWYQQTPGQGLQFLFEYFSETQRNKGNFPGRFSGRQFSNSRSEMNVSTLELGDSALYLCASSGADPGNTIYFGEGSWLTVV.

The chain links TRBV15 to TRBJ2-5, with D tentatively TRBD2 (5 bases). The CDR3 has 16 amino acids. V was trimmed by 3 bases and J by 5 bases, leaving 19 bases between them. Germline V gene sequence: CDR1 LNHNV, CDR2 YYDKDF (reference sequence). DNA of the CDR3: TGTGCCACCAGCAGCCCACCGAGCCGCTCGGGGGAGACCCAGTACTTC. As protein: CATSSPPSRSGETQYF.